The 25 T cell receptor beta chains listed next were all sequenced from one sample in a study of control samples from healthy donors and cancer patients. TCRdb's table, derived via immunoSEQ multiplex PCR, lists solely in-frame clones and lacks some. The data show 170,000 or so clones, more than 85% seen once. What was sequenced was blood. These receptors were taken from a woman aged 40 to 55 in good health.

The chain uses TRBV19 and TRBJ1-2; D uncertain. Between the trimmed V and J ends, which lost 8 bases and 1 base, there was a span of 8 bases. The CDR3 covers 12 residues. Per the germline V gene, CDR1 is LNHDA and CDR2 is SQIVND (reference sequence). The CDR3 nucleotides are TGTGCCAGTTGGAGGCATAACTATGGCTACACCTTC. Its translation: CASWRHNYGYTF.

V is TRBV7-9 and J is TRBJ1-5, with D tentatively TRBD1 (5 bases). Germline values: CDR1 SEHNR, CDR2 FQNEAQ (reference sequence). The germline V and J ends were trimmed by 5 bases and 6 bases, with 11 bases remaining between them. The CDR3 runs 13 residues. This CDR3 is CASSPDGGQPQHF. The CDR3 DNA reads TGTGCCAGCAGCCCCGACGGGGGTCAGCCCCAGCATTTT.

The genes are TRBV27 and TRBJ2-1; D tentatively reads TRBD1 or TRBD2 (6 bases each). V was clipped by 1 base and J by 2 bases, with 18 bases between them. Germline V CDR1 and CDR2: MNHEY, SMNVEV (reference sequence). The CDR3 length is 18 residues. CDR3 sequence: CASSLLPVVGGAYNEQFF. In DNA, the CDR3 is TGTGCCAGCAGTTTATTGCCGGTTGTGGGGGGCGCCTACAATGAGCAGTTCTTC.

This clone was observed a single time. The chain couples TRBV2 to TRBJ1-1; perhaps TRBD1 as D (6 bases). The CDR3 runs to 17 residues. The germline V gene encodes CDR1 SNHLY and CDR2 FYNNEI. Trimming cost V 0 bases and J 7 bases, with 21 bases left between them. CDR3 DNA: TGTGCCAGCAGTGAAGCGCTTCTGGGGCTAGGGGGTCGTGAAGCTTTCTTT. Translating gives CASSEALLGLGGREAFF.

This sequence joins TRBV28 and TRBJ2-1; the D is unclear. Germline assignment: CDR1 MDHEN and CDR2 SYDVKM. The germline V and J ends were trimmed by 7 bases and 9 bases, with 16 bases remaining between them. The CDR3 loop spans 13 amino acids. The CDR3 DNA reads TGTGCCAGCAATCCCACTACCGGGCGTGAGCAGTTCTTC. This gives the protein CASNPTTGREQFF.

V usage is TRBV7-9 and J usage is TRBJ1-1; no reliable D call. CDR3 length equals 12 residues. V lost 1 base and J 8 bases, leaving 8 bases between the germline ends. Looked up from germline, CDR1 is SEHNR and CDR2 is FQNEAQ (reference sequence). The CDR3 spells CASSLVWTEAFF. The CDR3 coding sequence is TGTGCCAGCAGCTTAGTCTGGACGGAAGCTTTCTTT.

The chain recombines TRBV5-1 with TRBJ2-1, with 9 positions matching TRBD2. Trimming removed 4 bases from V and 4 bases from J; junction bases left unmatched: 6. This CDR3 contains 15 residues. Per germline, CDR1 SGHRS and CDR2 YFSETQ. The CDR3 DNA follows: TGCGCCAGCAGCATGGCGGGGGGGCGGTACAATGAGCAGTTCTTC. Translation gives CASSMAGGRYNEQFF.

The genes are TRBV24-1 and TRBJ1-2; D unclear. The CDR3 is 14 residues long. Germline CDR1 KGHDR, CDR2 SFDVKD. The V end lost 3 bases, the J end lost 8 bases, and 15 bases lay between the germline ends. The CDR3 reads CATSDPPQTQGYTF. The CDR3 DNA reads as TGTGCCACCAGTGATCCACCGCAGACGCAGGGCTACACCTTC.

The chain employs TRBV2 and TRBJ2-3; 7 positions agree with TRBD1. V gave up 7 bases and J gave up 3 bases; unmatched junction bases: 10. In germline, CDR1 is SNHLY, CDR2 FYNNEI. The CDR3 is 15 residues long. The CDR3 DNA follows: TGTGCCAGCAATATAGCGTCAGGGGGAACAGATACGCAGTATTTT. Its protein is CASNIASGGTDTQYF.

The DNA for the CDR3 is TGCGCCAGCAGCCGGGACAGCGGGCACGAGCAGTACTTC. Translation gives CASSRDSGHEQYF. The chain recombines TRBV4-1 with TRBJ2-7, with a weak D call TRBD1 (7 bases). Germline assignment: CDR1 MGHRA and CDR2 YSYEKL. The V end was cut by 4 bases, the J end by 5 bases, with 12 bases between. This CDR3 has 13 residues.

This clone occurred a few times. V is TRBV2 and J is TRBJ1-2; no clear D gene. The ends were cut back, 6 bases at V and 7 bases at J, with 9 bases in the middle. CDR3 size: 11 residues. Germline V gene data show CDR1 as SNHLY and CDR2 as FYNNEI. Here the CDR3 reads CASSPGAGYTF. As DNA, the CDR3 is TGTGCCAGCAGCCCAGGAGCTGGCTACACCTTC.

The chain has TRBV5-6 and TRBJ1-2; 7 bases align to TRBD1. The CDR3 totals 14 residues. V trimming: 4 bases; J trimming: 7 bases; junction bases outside the gene matches: 10. In germline, CDR1 is SGHDT, CDR2 YYEEEE. CDR3 protein: CASSTSDRVRGYTF. The CDR3 nucleotides are TGTGCCAGCAGCACCTCTGACAGGGTCCGTGGCTACACCTTC.

V is TRBV5-1 and J is TRBJ1-1; a weak D match, TRBD1 (5 bases). This CDR3 is 16 amino acids long. Germline lookup yields CDR1 SGHRS and CDR2 YFSETQ. Trimming removed 7 bases at V and 1 base at J, with 20 bases between. For the CDR3, the DNA is TGCGCCAGCGCCAAGGACCCCTCTGGACAGAACACTGAAGCTTTCTTT. The encoded protein is CASAKDPSGQNTEAFF.

V is TRBV5-6 and J is TRBJ2-7; D gene unclear. Germline CDR1 and CDR2: SGHDT and YYEEEE. The germline V and J ends were trimmed by 1 base and 2 bases, with 10 bases remaining between them. This CDR3 region has 14 residues. In DNA, the CDR3 is TGTGCCAGCAGCTTGTGGGGATCAGCCTACGAGCAGTACTTC. Encoded protein: CASSLWGSAYEQYF.

This CDR3 reads CASSYSPPSSYNEQFF. The CDR3 DNA is TGTGCCAGCAGTTACTCACCCCCGAGCTCCTACAATGAGCAGTTCTTC. V is TRBV6-5 and J is TRBJ2-1; D gene ambiguous. Germline V gene sequence: CDR1 MNHEY, CDR2 SVGAGI. CDR3 length: 16 residues. V lost 0 bases and J 0 bases, leaving 9 bases between the germline ends.

This sequence joins TRBV27 and TRBJ1-4; D remains ambiguous. V lost 5 bases to trimming and J lost 8 bases, with 15 bases between them. In germline, CDR1 is MNHEY, CDR2 SMNVEV (reference sequence). This CDR3 spans 14 amino acids. The chain's CDR3 is CASSNAGAREKLFF. The CDR3 coding sequence is TGTGCCAGCAGTAACGCCGGCGCCCGGGAAAAACTGTTTTTT.

The V and J genes are TRBV4-2 and TRBJ1-1; D gene uncertain. Germline V gene data show CDR1 as LGHNA and CDR2 as YNFKEQ. CDR3 length: 13 amino acids. V was cut by 0 bases and J by 0 bases, with 2 bases left in between. The CDR3 reads CASSQDMNTEAFF. The CDR3 coding sequence is TGTGCCAGCAGCCAAGATATGAACACTGAAGCTTTCTTT.

V usage is TRBV7-2 and J usage is TRBJ1-1; the D is unclear. The V gene lost 0 bases and the J gene lost 2 bases, with 7 bases spanning the gap. CDR1 is SGHTA and CDR2 is FQGNSA in the germline V gene. The CDR3 sequence is 14 residues long. The CDR3 sequence: CASSLATANTEAFF. The CDR3 bases are TGTGCCAGCAGCTTAGCCACAGCTAACACTGAAGCTTTCTTT.

V is TRBV11-2 and J is TRBJ2-1; 9 nucleotides match TRBD2. This CDR3 has 17 amino acids. The J segment lost 9 bases and the V segment lost 1 base, leaving 13 bases of the junction unmatched. Germline assignment: CDR1 SGHAT and CDR2 FQNNGV. The CDR3 nucleotides are TGTGCCAGCAGCTTAGGGTGGCGGGGGGGCCGGGTATTTGAGCAGTTCTTC. Its protein product is CASSLGWRGGRVFEQFF.

This clone has only one observation. The chain combines TRBV6-5 with TRBJ1-5, with 10 nucleotides matching TRBD1. The V gene's germline CDR1 is MNHEY and CDR2 SVGAGI. J lost 8 bases, V lost 9 bases, and 10 bases had no gene match. This CDR3 comprises 14 residues. In DNA, the CDR3 is TGTGCCAGTTCTGGGACAGGGGCTCGGAAGCCCCAGCATTTT. Translated: CASSGTGARKPQHF.

This clone was recorded only once. The chain combines TRBV2 with TRBJ1-1; D gene unclear. Germline V gene sequence: CDR1 SNHLY, CDR2 FYNNEI. This CDR3 region has 14 residues. V was trimmed by 6 bases and J by 1 base, leaving 12 bases between them. CDR3 in amino acids: CASRLTGANTEAFF. CDR3 coding DNA: TGTGCCAGCAGGCTCACGGGAGCGAACACTGAAGCTTTCTTT.

The chain carries TRBV6-1 and TRBJ2-1; 12 nucleotides align to TRBD2. This CDR3 region has 16 residues. The junction had 9 bases not matched to a gene; V was cut back by 3 bases and J by 9 bases. Per the germline V gene, CDR1 is MNHNS and CDR2 is SASEGT. The CDR3 DNA follows: TGTGCCAGCAGTGACTGGTCACTAGCGGGGGGTGGTGAGCAGTTCTTC. This codes for CASSDWSLAGGGEQFF.

The rearrangement joins TRBV27 to TRBJ1-6; 7 nucleotides match TRBD1. The length of the CDR3 is 19 residues. CDR1 is MNHEY, CDR2 SMNVEV, per germline (reference sequence). V lost 0 bases, J lost 0 bases, and 8 bases stayed unmatched. The chain's CDR3 is CASSLSIPDRSSYNSPLHF. CDR3 in DNA: TGTGCCAGCAGTTTATCGATTCCGGACAGGAGCTCCTATAATTCACCCCTCCACTTT.

The chain combines TRBV2 with TRBJ2-7; either TRBD1 or TRBD2 may supply D (6 bases each). This CDR3 is 11 amino acids long. In germline, CDR1 is SNHLY, CDR2 FYNNEI. The V end lost 11 bases, the J end lost 2 bases, and 10 bases lay between the germline ends. The CDR3 DNA is TGTGCCGGAGGGACAACCTACGAGCAGTACTTC. Translating it yields CAGGTTYEQYF. The complete variable domain, with remaining parts taken from reference TRBV2 and TRBJ2-7, reads EPEVTQTPSHQVTQMGQEVILRCVPISNHLYFYWYRQILGQKVEFLVSFYNNEISEKSEIFDDQFSVERPDGSNFTLKIRSTKLEDSAMYFCAGGTTYEQYFGPGTRLTVT.

This clone appeared a single time. The rearrangement uses TRBV5-1 and TRBJ2-6; no clear D. From germline, CDR1 is SGHRS and CDR2 YFSETQ. The CDR3 covers 16 residues. V dropped 3 bases and J dropped 4 bases, with 14 bases sitting between them. In DNA form, the CDR3 reads TGCGCCAGCAGCTCGGCAGGTGCCGGGGGGGCCAACGTCCTGACTTTC. Encoded protein: CASSSAGAGGANVLTF.